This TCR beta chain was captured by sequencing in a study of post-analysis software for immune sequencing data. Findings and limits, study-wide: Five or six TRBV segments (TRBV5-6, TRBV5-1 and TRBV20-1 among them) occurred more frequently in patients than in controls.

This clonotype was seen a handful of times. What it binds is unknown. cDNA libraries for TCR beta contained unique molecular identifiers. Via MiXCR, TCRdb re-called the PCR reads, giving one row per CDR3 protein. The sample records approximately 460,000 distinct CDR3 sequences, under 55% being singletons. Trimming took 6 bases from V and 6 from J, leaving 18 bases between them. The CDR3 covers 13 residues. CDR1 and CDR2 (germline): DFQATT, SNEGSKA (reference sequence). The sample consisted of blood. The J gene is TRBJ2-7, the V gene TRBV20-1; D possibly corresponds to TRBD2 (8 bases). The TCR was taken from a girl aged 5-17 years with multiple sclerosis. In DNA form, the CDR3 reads TGCAGTGCGTACGTGACAGGGACTAGCGAGCAGTACTTC. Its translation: CSAYVTGTSEQYF.